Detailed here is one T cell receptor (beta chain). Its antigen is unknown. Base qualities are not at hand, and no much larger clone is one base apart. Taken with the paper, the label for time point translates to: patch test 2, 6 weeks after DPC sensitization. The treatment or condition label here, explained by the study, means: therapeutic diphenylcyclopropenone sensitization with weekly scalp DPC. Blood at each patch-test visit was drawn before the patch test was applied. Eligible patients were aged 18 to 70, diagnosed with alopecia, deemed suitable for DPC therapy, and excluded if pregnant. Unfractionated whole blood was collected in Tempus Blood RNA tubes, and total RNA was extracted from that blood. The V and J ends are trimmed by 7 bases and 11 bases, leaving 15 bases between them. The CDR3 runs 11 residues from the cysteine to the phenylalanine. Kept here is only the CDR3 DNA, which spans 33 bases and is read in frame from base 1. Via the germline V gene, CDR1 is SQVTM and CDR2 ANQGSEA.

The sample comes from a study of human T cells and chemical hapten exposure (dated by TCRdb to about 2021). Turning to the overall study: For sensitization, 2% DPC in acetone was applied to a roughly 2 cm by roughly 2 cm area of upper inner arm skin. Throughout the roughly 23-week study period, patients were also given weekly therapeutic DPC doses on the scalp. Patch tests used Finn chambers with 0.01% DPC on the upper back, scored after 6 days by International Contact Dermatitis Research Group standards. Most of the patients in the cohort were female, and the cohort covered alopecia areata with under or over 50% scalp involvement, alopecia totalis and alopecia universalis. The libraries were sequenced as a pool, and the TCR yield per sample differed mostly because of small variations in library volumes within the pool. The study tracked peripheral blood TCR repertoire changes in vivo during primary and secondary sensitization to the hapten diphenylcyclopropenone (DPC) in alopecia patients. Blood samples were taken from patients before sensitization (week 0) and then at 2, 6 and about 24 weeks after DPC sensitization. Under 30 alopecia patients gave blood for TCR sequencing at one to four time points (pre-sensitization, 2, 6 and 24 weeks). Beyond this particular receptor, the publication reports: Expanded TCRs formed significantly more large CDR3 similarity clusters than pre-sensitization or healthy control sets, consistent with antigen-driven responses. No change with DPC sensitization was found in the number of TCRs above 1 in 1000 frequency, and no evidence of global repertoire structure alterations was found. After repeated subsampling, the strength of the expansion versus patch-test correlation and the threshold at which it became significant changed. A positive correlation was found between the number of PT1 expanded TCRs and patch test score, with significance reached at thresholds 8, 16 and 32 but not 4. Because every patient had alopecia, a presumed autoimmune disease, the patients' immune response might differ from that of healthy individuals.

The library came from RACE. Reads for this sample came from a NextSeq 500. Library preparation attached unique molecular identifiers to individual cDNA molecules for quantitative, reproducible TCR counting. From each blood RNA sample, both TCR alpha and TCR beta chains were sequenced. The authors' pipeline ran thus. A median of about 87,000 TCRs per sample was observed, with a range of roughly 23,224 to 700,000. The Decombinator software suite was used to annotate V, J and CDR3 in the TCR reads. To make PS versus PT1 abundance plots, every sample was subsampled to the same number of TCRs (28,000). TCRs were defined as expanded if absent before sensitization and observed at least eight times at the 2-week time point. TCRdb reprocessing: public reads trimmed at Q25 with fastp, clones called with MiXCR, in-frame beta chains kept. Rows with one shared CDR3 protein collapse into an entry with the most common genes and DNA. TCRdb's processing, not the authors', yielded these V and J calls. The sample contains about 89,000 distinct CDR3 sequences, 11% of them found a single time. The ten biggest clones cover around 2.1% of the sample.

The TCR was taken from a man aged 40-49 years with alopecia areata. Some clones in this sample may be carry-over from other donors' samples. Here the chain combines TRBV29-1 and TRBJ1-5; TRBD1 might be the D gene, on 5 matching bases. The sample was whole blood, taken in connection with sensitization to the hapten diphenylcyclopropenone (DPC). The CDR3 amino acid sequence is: CSAGDGGAQHF. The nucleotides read TGCAGCGCCGGAGATGGGGGGGCCCAGCATTTT.